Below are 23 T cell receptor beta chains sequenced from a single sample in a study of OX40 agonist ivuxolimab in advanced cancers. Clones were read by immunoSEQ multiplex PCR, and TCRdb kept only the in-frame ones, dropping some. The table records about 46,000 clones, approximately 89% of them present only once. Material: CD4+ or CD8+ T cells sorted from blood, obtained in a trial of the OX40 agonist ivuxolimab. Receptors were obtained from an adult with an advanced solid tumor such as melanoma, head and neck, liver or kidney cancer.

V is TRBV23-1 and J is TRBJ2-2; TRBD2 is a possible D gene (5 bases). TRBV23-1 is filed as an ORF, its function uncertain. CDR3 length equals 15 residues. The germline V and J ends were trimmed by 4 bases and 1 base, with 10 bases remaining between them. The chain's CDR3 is CASSRGSGNTGELFF. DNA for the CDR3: TGCGCCAGCAGTCGAGGGTCGGGGAACACCGGGGAGCTGTTTTTT.

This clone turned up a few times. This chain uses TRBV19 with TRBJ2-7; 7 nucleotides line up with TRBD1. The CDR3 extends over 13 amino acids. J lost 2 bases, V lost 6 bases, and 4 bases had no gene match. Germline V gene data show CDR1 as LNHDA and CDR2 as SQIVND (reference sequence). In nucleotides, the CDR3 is TGTGCCAGTAGGGGGACAGTAACCTACGAGCAGTACTTC. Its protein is CASRGTVTYEQYF.

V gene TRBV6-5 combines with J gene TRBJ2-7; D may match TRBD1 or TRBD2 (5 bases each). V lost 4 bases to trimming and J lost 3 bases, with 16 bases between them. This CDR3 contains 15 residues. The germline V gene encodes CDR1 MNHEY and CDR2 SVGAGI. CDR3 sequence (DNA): TGTGCCAGCAGTTCTCTACCGGGGCCAGTCTACGAGCAGTACTTC. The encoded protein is CASSSLPGPVYEQYF.

The CDR3 DNA is TGTGCCAGCAGCTTAACAGAGTCTGGGGCCAACGTCCTGACTTTC. Protein: CASSLTESGANVLTF. The V call is TRBV11-1, the J call TRBJ2-6; D unresolved. The CDR3 is 15 residues long. The ends were cut back, 2 bases at V and 1 base at J, with 6 bases in the middle. Germline CDR1 SGHAT, CDR2 FQDESV (reference sequence).

CDR3 loop: CASRRPGLLYEQYF. For the CDR3, the DNA is TGTGCCAGCAGACGACCGGGACTCCTCTACGAGCAGTACTTC. This sequence joins TRBV6-5 and TRBJ2-7; tentatively, D is TRBD2 (6 bases). This CDR3 comprises 14 residues. Germline-derived CDR1 and CDR2 are MNHEY and SVGAGI. V was cut by 6 bases and J by 3 bases, with 15 bases left in between.

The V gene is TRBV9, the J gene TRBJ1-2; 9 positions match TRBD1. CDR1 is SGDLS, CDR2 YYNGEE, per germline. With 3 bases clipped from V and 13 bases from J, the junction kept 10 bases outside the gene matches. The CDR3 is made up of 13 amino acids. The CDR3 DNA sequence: TGTGCCAGCAGCGCCGGGACAGGGTTTGACCGCACCTTC. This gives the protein CASSAGTGFDRTF.

The CDR3 DNA sequence: TGTGCCAGCAGCTTAATCGGTGTTGGGGAGACCCAGTACTTC. Amino acid sequence: CASSLIGVGETQYF. The J gene is TRBJ2-5, the V gene TRBV7-3; D remains unclear. V was clipped by 1 base and J by 5 bases, with 11 bases between them. Per germline, CDR1 SGHTA and CDR2 FQGTGA. This CDR3 has 14 amino acids.

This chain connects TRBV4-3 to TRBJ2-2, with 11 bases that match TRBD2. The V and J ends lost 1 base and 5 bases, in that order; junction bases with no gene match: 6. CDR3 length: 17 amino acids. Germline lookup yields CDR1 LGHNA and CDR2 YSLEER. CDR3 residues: CASSQGLAGGLTGELFF. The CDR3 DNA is TGCGCCAGCAGCCAAGGGCTAGCGGGAGGATTGACCGGGGAGCTGTTTTTT.

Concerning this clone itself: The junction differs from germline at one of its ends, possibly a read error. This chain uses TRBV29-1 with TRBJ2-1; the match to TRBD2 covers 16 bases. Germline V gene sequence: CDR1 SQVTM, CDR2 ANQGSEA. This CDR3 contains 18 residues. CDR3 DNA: TGCAGCGTCGACGGGACTAGCGGGGGGGCCGTAACCTACAATGAGCAGCTCTTC. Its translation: CSVDGTSGGAVTYNEQLF.

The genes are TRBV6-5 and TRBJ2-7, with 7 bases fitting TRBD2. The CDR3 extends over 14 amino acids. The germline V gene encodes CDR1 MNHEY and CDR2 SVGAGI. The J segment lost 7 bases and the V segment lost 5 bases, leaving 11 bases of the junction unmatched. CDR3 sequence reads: CASSGSGTPLEQYF. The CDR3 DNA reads TGTGCCAGCAGTGGAAGCGGGACCCCCTTGGAGCAGTACTTC.

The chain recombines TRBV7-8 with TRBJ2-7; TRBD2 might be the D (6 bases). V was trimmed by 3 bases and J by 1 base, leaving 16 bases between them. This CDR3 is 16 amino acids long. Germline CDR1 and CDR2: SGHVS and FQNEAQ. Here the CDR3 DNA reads TGTGCCAGCAGCTTTTTAGTCCGGGAGAGGTCCTACGAGCAGTACTTC. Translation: CASSFLVRERSYEQYF.

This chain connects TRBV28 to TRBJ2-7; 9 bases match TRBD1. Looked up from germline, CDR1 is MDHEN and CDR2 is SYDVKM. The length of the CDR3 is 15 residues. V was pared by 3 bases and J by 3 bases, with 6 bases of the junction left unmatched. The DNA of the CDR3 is TGTGCCAGCAGTTTGGCCGGGACAGGGTTCTACGAGCAGTACTTC. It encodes CASSLAGTGFYEQYF.

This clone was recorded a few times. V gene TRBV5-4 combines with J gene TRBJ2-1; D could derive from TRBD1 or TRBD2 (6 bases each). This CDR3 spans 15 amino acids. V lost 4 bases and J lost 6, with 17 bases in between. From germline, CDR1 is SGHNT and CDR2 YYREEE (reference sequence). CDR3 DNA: TGTGCCAGCAGCCCGTCGGGGGCCGGGGTCAATGAGCAGTTCTTC. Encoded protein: CASSPSGAGVNEQFF.

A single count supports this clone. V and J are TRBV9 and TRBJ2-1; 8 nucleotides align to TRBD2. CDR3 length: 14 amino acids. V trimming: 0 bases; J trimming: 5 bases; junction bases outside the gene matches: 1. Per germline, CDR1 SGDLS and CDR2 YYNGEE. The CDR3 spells CASSVGTSNNEQFF. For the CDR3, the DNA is TGTGCCAGCAGCGTAGGGACTAGCAACAATGAGCAGTTCTTC.

Here the CDR3 reads CASSPPSGGEALHF. CDR3 DNA sequence: TGTGCCAGCAGTCCTCCCTCGGGGGGTGAGGCCCTCCACTTT. The rearrangement links TRBV28 to TRBJ1-6; possibly TRBD1 for D (5 bases). V dropped 5 bases and J dropped 14 bases, with 19 bases sitting between them. Germline V gene lookup returns CDR1 MDHEN and CDR2 SYDVKM. The CDR3 has 14 amino acids.

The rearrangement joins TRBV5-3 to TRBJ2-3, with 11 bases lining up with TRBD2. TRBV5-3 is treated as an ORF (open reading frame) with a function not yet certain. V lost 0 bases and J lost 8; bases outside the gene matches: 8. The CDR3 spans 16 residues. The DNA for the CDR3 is TGTGCCAGAAGCTTGGAGAGTCTAGCGGGGGGCTGTACGCAGTATTTT. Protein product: CARSLESLAGGCTQYF.

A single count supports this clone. In nucleotides, the CDR3 is TGTGCCAGCAGGGTCGGACGGACGACCGCAACTAATGAAAAACTGTTTTTT. The encoded protein is CASRVGRTTATNEKLFF. The chain combines TRBV2 with TRBJ1-4; D ambiguous. Per germline, CDR1 SNHLY and CDR2 FYNNEI. The V and J ends lost 6 bases and 0 bases respectively, with 17 bases between them. This CDR3 spans 17 amino acids.

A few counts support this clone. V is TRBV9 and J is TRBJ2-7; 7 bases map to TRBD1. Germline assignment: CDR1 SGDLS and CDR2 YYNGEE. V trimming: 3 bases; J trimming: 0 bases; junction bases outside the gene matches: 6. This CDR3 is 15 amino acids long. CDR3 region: CASSATGESSYEQYF. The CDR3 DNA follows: TGTGCCAGCAGCGCCACAGGGGAAAGCTCCTACGAGCAGTACTTC.

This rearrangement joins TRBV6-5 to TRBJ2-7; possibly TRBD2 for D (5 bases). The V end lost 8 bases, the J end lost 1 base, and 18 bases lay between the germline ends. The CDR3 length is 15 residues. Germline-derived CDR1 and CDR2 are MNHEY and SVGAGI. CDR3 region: CASPPSGGPSYEQYF. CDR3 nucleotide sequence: TGTGCCAGCCCCCCCTCCGGAGGCCCGTCCTACGAGCAGTACTTC.

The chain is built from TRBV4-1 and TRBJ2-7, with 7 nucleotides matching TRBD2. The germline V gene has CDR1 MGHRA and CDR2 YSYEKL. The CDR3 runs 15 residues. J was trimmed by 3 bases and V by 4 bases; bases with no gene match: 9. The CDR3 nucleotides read TGCGCCAGCAGCCTCTCACTAGCGACCAGCTACGAGCAGTACTTC. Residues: CASSLSLATSYEQYF.

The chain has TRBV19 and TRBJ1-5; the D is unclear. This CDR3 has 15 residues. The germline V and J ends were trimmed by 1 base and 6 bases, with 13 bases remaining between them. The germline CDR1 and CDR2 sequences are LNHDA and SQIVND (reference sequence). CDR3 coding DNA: TGTGCCAGTAGTATAGCCCATGTGGAGGTTCAGCCCCAGCATTTT. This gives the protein CASSIAHVEVQPQHF.

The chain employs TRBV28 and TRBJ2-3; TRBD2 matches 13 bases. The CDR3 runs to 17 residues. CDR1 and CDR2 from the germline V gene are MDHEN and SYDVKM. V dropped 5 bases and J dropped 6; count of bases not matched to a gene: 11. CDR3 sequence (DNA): TGTGCCAGCAGTCGAAGACTAGCGGGGGGACCCCTGGATACGCAGTATTTT. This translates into CASSRRLAGGPLDTQYF. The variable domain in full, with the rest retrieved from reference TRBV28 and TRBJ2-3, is DVKVTQSSRYLVKRTGEKVFLECVQDMDHENMFWYRQDPGLGLRLIYFSYDVKMKEKGDIPEGYSVSREKKERFSLILESASTNQTSMYLCASSRRLAGGPLDTQYFGPGTRLTVL.

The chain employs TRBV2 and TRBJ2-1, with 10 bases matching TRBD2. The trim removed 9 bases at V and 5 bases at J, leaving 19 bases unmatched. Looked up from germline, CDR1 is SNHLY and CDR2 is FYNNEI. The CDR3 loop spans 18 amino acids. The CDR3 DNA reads TGTGCCAGGGATTCTTCAGCGGGAGGGCTGAGTGGACACAATGAGCAGTTCTTC. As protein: CARDSSAGGLSGHNEQFF. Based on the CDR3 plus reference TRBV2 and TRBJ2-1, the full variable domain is EPEVTQTPSHQVTQMGQEVILRCVPISNHLYFYWYRQILGQKVEFLVSFYNNEISEKSEIFDDQFSVERPDGSNFTLKIRSTKLEDSAMYFCARDSSAGGLSGHNEQFFGPGTRLTVL.